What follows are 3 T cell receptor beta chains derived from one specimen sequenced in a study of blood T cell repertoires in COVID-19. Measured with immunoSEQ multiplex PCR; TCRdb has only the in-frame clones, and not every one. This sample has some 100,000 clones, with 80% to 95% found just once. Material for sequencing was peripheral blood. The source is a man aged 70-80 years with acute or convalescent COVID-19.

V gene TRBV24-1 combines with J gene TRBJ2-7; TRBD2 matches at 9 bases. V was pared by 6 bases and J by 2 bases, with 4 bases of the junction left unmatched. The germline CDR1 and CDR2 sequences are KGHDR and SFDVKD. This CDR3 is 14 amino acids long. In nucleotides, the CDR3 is TGTGCCACCAGTCCTGGCGGGAGGGCCTACGAGCAGTACTTC. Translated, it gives CATSPGGRAYEQYF.

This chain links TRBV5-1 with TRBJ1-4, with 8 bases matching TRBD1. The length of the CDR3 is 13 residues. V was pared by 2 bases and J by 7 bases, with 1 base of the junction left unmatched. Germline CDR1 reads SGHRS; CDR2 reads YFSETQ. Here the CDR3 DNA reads TGCGCCAGCAGCTTCACAGGGGGTGAAAAACTGTTTTTT. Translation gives CASSFTGGEKLFF.

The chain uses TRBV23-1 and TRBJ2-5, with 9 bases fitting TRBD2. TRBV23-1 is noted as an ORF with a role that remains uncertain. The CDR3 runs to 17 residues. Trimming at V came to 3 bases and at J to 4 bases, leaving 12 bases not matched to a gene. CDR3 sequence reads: CASSQGTSPSRLETQYF. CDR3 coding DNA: TGCGCCAGCAGTCAGGGGACTAGCCCCAGTCGGCTAGAGACCCAGTACTTC.